Below, 28 T cell receptor beta chains from the same sample are listed, as sequenced in a study of T cells expressing NK-cell markers (dated by TCRdb to the early 2020s). Library preparation was by 5' RACE. This sample was sequenced with an Illumina HiSeq 2000. TCRdb reprocessed the reads; each CDR3 protein sequence makes one entry, and DNA is unavailable. Per the sample table, the count is a few hundred thousand distinct CDR3 sequences. Roughly 5.5% of the sample is taken by the ten largest. Sequencing used blood T cells: a sorted CD56 or NKG2C T cell subset, CD4+ or CD8+ T cells, or bulk PBMC T cells (not recorded which). These receptors were obtained from a man aged 18-70 years in good health.

The V gene is TRBV4-2, the J gene TRBJ2-7; TCRdb proposes TRBD1, but this gene call is untestable without DNA. The CDR3 contains 16 residues. CDR1 is LGHNA, CDR2 YNFKEQ, per germline. CDR3 sequence reads: CASSPGGQGRGNEQYF.

V gene TRBV18 combines with J gene TRBJ1-2; TCRdb lists TRBD1, though no DNA is available to test this call. From germline, CDR1 is KGHSH and CDR2 LQKENI. The CDR3 totals 15 residues. CDR3 amino acids: CASSPPPGQGNGYTF.

This sequence joins TRBV5-6 and TRBJ2-1. CDR3 length: 13 amino acids. Looked up from germline, CDR1 is SGHDT and CDR2 is YYEEEE. This chain's CDR3 is CASFRRSYNEQFF.

V gene TRBV20-1 combines with J gene TRBJ1-2; TCRdb names TRBD1, which stays unverified in the absence of DNA. Per the germline V gene, CDR1 is DFQATT and CDR2 is SNEGSKA (reference sequence). The CDR3 has 14 amino acids. The chain's CDR3 is CSATSPGRDYGYTF.

The V call is TRBV3-1, the J call TRBJ2-1; TCRdb's D gene call, TRBD1, goes unchecked for lack of DNA. Germline CDR1 reads LGHDT; CDR2 reads YNNKEL (reference sequence). This CDR3 comprises 16 residues. CDR3 region: CASSPVGGGGYNEQFF.

This chain links TRBV3-1 with TRBJ2-1; TCRdb names TRBD1, which stays unverified in the absence of DNA. The CDR3 consists of 18 residues. CDR1 is LGHDT and CDR2 is YNNKEL in the germline V gene (reference sequence). The CDR3 protein is CASSQDFRDRGAYNEQFF.

This chain connects TRBV7-2 to TRBJ2-1; TCRdb calls TRBD1, which cannot be checked without DNA. The CDR3 is made up of 14 amino acids. Germline lookup yields CDR1 SGHTA and CDR2 FQGNSA. CDR3 residues: CASSLTDIYNEQFF.

The chain combines TRBV6-1 with TRBJ2-1; TCRdb calls TRBD1, which cannot be checked without DNA. The CDR3 contains 14 residues. Germline assignment: CDR1 MNHNS and CDR2 SASEGT. CDR3 residues: CASSRGGSYNEQFF.

The chain has TRBV14 and TRBJ1-1. CDR1 and CDR2 (germline): SGHDN, FVKESK. The CDR3 consists of 16 residues. CDR3 protein: CASSPVDRTAGPEAFF.

The chain is built from TRBV6-1 and TRBJ2-6; the D gene TCRdb calls, TRBD1, cannot be checked with no DNA. Germline CDR1 MNHNS, CDR2 SASEGT. The CDR3 is 16 residues long. This CDR3 is CASTPSMTPGANVLTF.

CDR3 region: CASRTDRYSTYEQYF. The chain recombines TRBV7-2 with TRBJ2-7; the TCRdb D gene call, TRBD1, has no DNA to confirm it. The CDR3 has 15 residues. Looked up from germline, CDR1 is SGHTA and CDR2 is FQGNSA.

This rearrangement joins TRBV13 to TRBJ2-1; the D call of TRBD1 rests on TCRdb alone, since no DNA is present to check it. This CDR3 region has 16 residues. The germline CDR1 and CDR2 sequences are PRHDT and FYEKMQ (reference sequence). The chain's CDR3 is CASSLERGLSYNEQFF.

V gene TRBV6-1 combines with J gene TRBJ1-5. Germline-derived CDR1 and CDR2 are MNHNS and SASEGT. The CDR3 has 14 residues. CDR3: CASSEYGSNQPQHF.

This chain connects TRBV2 to TRBJ1-1; TCRdb's D call of TRBD1 is untestable without DNA. The CDR3 has 13 residues. Germline values: CDR1 SNHLY, CDR2 FYNNEI. CDR3 sequence reads: CATYRGLNTEAFF.

The chain couples TRBV15 to TRBJ2-7; absent DNA, TCRdb's TRBD1 call cannot be checked. The CDR3 is made up of 14 amino acids. Germline-derived CDR1 and CDR2 are LNHNV and YYDKDF (reference sequence). CDR3 residues: CATSSRTQGYEQYF.

The genes are TRBV20-1 and TRBJ2-3; with no DNA, the TCRdb D assignment of TRBD1 cannot be verified. The CDR3 contains 15 residues. In germline, CDR1 is DFQATT, CDR2 SNEGSKA (reference sequence). CDR3 sequence: CSARPGGSGTDTQYF.

The rearrangement uses TRBV20-1 and TRBJ1-4. CDR1 is DFQATT, CDR2 SNEGSKA, per germline (reference sequence). This CDR3 has 12 residues. This CDR3 is CSARVGNEKLFF.

The V and J genes are TRBV20-1 and TRBJ2-2; TCRdb's D call of TRBD1 is untestable without DNA. Germline V gene sequence: CDR1 DFQATT, CDR2 SNEGSKA (reference sequence). The CDR3 totals 15 residues. The CDR3 spells CSARRGHWSTGELFF.

This chain joins TRBV6-5 and TRBJ1-6; TCRdb's D call, TRBD1, is unchecked because there is no DNA. Per germline, CDR1 MNHEY and CDR2 SVGAGI. There are 15 residues in the CDR3. The CDR3 reads CASSYSGTGNSPLHF.

The chain combines TRBV5-6 with TRBJ2-1; TCRdb designates TRBD2, a call that cannot be tested without DNA. This CDR3 contains 18 residues. Germline V CDR1 and CDR2: SGHDT, YYEEEE. The CDR3 loop is CASSPLAGTSGRRAEQFF.

The chain recombines TRBV7-9 with TRBJ1-6; with no DNA, the TCRdb D assignment of TRBD1 cannot be verified. The length of the CDR3 is 14 residues. Germline CDR1 is SEHNR and CDR2 is FQNEAQ (reference sequence). The CDR3 loop is CASSFGQENSPLHF. Using reference TRBV7-9 and TRBJ1-6 for the parts outside the CDR3, the full variable domain is DTGVSQNPRHKITKRGQNVTFRCDPISEHNRLYWYRQTLGQGPEFLTYFQNEAQLEKSRLLSDRFSAERPKGSFSTLEIQRTEQGDSAMYLCASSFGQENSPLHFGNGTRLTVT.

The chain recombines TRBV28 with TRBJ2-2; TCRdb names TRBD1, which stays unverified in the absence of DNA. The CDR3 spans 15 residues. Per germline, CDR1 MDHEN and CDR2 SYDVKM. CDR3 in amino acids: CAIGVGGIVSGELFF. The variable domain in full, completed from reference TRBV28 and TRBJ2-2, reads DVKVTQSSRYLVKRTGEKVFLECVQDMDHENMFWYRQDPGLGLRLIYFSYDVKMKEKGDIPEGYSVSREKKERFSLILESASTNQTSMYLCAIGVGGIVSGELFFGEGSRLTVL.

This chain connects TRBV4-1 to TRBJ2-7; the TCRdb D gene call, TRBD1, has no DNA to confirm it. Germline lookup yields CDR1 MGHRA and CDR2 YSYEKL. CDR3 size: 16 residues. The CDR3 loop is CASSQGTGSRYYEQYF.

The chain is built from TRBV10-3 and TRBJ2-1; TCRdb proposes TRBD1, but this gene call is untestable without DNA. Germline V gene lookup returns CDR1 ENHRY and CDR2 SYGVKD. The CDR3 contains 17 residues. The CDR3: CATGGGGGLSSYNEQFF.

The V and J genes are TRBV21-1 and TRBJ2-2. TRBV21-1 is deemed a pseudogene. CDR3 length: 11 residues. This CDR3 is CASSNSVVLFF.

The chain carries TRBV12-5 and TRBJ2-3. Germline-derived CDR1 and CDR2 are LGHNT and FRNRAP. CDR3 size: 15 residues. The CDR3 here is CASGYQGVSTDTQYF.

The chain recombines TRBV5-1 with TRBJ2-3; TCRdb gives TRBD2 as the D gene, but with no DNA this cannot be confirmed. The CDR3 is made up of 16 amino acids. Germline CDR1 and CDR2: SGHRS and YFSETQ. The CDR3 sequence: CASSSLSGRSTDTQYF.

This chain connects TRBV20-1 to TRBJ2-7; without DNA, the TCRdb call of TRBD1 cannot be checked. Germline V gives CDR1 DFQATT, CDR2 SNEGSKA (reference sequence). The CDR3 extends over 13 amino acids. CDR3 amino acids: CSASPEMAYEQYF.